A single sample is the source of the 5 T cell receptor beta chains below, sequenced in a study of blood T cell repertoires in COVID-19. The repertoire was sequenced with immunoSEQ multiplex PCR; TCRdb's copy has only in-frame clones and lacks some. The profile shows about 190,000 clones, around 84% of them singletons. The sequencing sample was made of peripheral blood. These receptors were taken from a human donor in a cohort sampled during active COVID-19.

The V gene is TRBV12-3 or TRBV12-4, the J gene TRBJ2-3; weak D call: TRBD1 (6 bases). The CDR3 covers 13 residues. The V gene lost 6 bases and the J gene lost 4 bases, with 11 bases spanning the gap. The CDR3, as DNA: TGTGCCAGCAGACTACAGGGAGCAGATACGCAGTATTTT. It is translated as CASRLQGADTQYF.

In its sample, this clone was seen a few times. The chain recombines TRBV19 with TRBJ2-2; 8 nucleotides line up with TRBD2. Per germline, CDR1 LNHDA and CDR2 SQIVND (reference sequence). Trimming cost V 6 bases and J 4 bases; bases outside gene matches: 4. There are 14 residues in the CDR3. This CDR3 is CASRLAGITGELFF. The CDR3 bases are TGTGCCAGTAGGCTAGCGGGTATCACCGGGGAGCTGTTTTTT.

The CDR3 reads CASKQTGTEKLFF. CDR3 nucleotide sequence: TGCGCCAGCAAGCAGACAGGGACTGAAAAACTGTTTTTT. The chain is built from TRBV5-1 and TRBJ1-4; 7 bases fit TRBD1. CDR3 length: 13 amino acids. V lost 6 bases to trimming and J lost 7 bases; unmatched junction nucleotides: 6. Germline V lookup: CDR1 SGHRS, CDR2 YFSETQ.

The CDR3, as DNA: TGTGCCAGCCTGATGGGGGGGAACACTGAAGCTTTCTTT. Translation gives CASLMGGNTEAFF. The chain has TRBV18 and TRBJ1-1, with TRBD1 as a possible D gene (5 bases). The CDR3 is 13 residues long. Trimming cost V 8 bases and J 1 base, with 11 bases left between them. Germline V gene sequence: CDR1 KGHSH, CDR2 LQKENI.

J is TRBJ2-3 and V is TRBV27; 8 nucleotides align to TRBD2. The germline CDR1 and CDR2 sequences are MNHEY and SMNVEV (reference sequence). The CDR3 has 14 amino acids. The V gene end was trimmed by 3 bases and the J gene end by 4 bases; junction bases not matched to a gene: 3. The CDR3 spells CASSFIGGADTQYF. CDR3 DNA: TGTGCCAGCAGTTTTATCGGGGGGGCAGATACGCAGTATTTT.